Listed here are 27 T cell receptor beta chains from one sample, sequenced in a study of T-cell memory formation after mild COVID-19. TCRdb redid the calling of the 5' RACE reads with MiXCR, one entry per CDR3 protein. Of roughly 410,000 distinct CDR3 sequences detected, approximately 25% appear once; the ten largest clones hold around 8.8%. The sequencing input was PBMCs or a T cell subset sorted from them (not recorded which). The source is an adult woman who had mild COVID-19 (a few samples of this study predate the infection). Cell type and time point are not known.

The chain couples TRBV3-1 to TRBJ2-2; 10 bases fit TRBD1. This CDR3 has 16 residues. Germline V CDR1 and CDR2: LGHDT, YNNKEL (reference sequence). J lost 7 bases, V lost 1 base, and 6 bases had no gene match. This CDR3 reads CASSQAPGTGVGELFF. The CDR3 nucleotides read TGTGCCAGCAGCCAAGCCCCCGGGACAGGGGTCGGGGAGCTGTTTTTT.

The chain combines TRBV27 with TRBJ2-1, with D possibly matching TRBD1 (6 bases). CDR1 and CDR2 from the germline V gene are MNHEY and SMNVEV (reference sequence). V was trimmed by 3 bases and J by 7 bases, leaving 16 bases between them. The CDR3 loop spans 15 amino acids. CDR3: CASSLVVAGTNEQFF. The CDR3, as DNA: TGTGCCAGCAGTTTGGTGGTGGCAGGGACAAATGAGCAGTTCTTC.

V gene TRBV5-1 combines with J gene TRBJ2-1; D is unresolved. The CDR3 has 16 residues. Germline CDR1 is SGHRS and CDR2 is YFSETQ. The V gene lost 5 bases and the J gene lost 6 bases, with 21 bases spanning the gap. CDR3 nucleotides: TGCGCCAGCAGAACGATCCCTCAATCGGGCCCCAATGAGCAGTTCTTC. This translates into CASRTIPQSGPNEQFF.

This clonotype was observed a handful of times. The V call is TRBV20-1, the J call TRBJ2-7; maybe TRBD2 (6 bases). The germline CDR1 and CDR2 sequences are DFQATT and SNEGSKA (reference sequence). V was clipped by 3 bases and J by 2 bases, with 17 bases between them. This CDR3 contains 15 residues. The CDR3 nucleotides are TGCAGTGCTAGGGGGCACGGCGGGGAAGCCTACGAGCAGTACTTC. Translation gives CSARGHGGEAYEQYF.

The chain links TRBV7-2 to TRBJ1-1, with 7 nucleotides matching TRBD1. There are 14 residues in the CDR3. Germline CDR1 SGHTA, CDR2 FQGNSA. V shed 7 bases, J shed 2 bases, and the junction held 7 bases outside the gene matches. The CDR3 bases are TGTGCCAGCACCATACAGGGGCCAAACACTGAAGCTTTCTTT. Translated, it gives CASTIQGPNTEAFF. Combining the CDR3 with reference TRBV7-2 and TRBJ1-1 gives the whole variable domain GAGVSQSPSNKVTEKGKDVELRCDPISGHTALYWYRQSLGQGLEFLIYFQGNSAPDKSGLPSDRFSAERTGGSVSTLTIQRTQQEDSAVYLCASTIQGPNTEAFFGQGTRLTVV.

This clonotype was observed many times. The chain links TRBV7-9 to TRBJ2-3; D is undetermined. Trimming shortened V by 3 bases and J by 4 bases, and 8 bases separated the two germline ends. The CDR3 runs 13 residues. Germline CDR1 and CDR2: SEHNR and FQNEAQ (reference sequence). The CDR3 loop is CASSLDGPDTQYF. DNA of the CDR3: TGTGCCAGCAGCTTGGATGGTCCAGATACGCAGTATTTT.

CDR3 loop: CATSDHYTGFNFAGELFF. The DNA for the CDR3 is TGTGCCACCAGTGATCACTACACAGGGTTCAATTTCGCCGGGGAGCTGTTTTTT. V and J are TRBV24-1 and TRBJ2-2; possible D gene TRBD1, 6 bases. Trimming left V 3 bases short and J 6 bases short, with 22 bases between. CDR3 size: 18 residues. From germline, CDR1 is KGHDR and CDR2 SFDVKD.

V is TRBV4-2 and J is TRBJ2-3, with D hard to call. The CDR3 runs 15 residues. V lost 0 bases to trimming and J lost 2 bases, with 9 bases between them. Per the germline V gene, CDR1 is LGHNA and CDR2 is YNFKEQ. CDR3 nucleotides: TGTGCCAGCAGCCAAGATCGAGACCTCACAGATACGCAGTATTTT. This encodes CASSQDRDLTDTQYF.

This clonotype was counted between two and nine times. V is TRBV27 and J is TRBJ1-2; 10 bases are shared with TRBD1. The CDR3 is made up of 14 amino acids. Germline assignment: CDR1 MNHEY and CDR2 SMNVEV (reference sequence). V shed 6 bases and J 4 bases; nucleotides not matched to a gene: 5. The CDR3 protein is CASSRRDRGYGYTF. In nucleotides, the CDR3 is TGTGCCAGCAGCCGCCGGGACAGGGGCTATGGCTACACCTTC.

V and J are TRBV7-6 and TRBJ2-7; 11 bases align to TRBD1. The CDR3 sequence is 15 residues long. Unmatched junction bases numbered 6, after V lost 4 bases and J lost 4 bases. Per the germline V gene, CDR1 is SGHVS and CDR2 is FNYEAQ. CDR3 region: CASSSGQGAPYEQYF. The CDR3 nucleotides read TGTGCCAGCAGCTCCGGACAGGGGGCACCTTACGAGCAGTACTTC.

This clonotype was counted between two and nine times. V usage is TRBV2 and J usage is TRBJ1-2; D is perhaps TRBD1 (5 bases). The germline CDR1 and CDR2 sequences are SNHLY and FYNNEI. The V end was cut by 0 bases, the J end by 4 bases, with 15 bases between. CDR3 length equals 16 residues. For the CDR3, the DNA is TGTGCCAGCAGTGAAGCGGTGCCAGGGAAGAGCTATGGCTACACCTTC. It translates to CASSEAVPGKSYGYTF.

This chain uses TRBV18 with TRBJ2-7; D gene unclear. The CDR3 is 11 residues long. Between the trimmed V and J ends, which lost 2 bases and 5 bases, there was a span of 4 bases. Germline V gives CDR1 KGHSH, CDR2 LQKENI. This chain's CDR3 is CASSPANEQYF. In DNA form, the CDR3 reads TGTGCCAGCTCACCAGCCAACGAGCAGTACTTC.

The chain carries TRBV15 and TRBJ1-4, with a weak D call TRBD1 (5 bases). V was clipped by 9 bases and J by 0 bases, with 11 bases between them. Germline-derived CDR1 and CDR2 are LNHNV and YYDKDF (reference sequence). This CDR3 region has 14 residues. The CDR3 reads CATRQGTTNEKLFF. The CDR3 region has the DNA TGTGCCACGAGGCAGGGTACAACTAATGAAAAACTGTTTTTT.

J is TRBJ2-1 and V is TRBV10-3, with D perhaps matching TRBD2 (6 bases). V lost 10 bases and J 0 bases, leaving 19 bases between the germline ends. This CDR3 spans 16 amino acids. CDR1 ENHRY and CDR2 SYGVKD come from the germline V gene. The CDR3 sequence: CATAPTLASSYNEQFF. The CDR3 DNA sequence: TGTGCCACCGCTCCCACTCTAGCGTCCTCCTACAATGAGCAGTTCTTC.

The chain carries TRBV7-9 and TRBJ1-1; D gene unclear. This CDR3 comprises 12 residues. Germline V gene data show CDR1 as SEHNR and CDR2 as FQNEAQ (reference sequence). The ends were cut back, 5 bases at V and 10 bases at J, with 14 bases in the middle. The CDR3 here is CASSPTAAAAFF. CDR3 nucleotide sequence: TGTGCCAGCAGCCCTACAGCGGCGGCAGCTTTCTTT.

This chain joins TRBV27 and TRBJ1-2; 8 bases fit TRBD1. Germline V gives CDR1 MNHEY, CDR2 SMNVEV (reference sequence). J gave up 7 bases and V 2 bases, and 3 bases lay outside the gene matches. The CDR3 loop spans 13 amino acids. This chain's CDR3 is CASSLGQGFGYTF. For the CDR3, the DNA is TGTGCCAGCAGTTTAGGACAGGGCTTTGGCTACACCTTC.

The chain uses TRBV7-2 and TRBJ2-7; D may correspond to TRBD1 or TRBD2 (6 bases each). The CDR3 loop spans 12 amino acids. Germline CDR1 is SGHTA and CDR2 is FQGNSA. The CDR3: CATGRHTYEQYF. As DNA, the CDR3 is TGTGCAACAGGGAGGCACACCTACGAGCAGTACTTC.

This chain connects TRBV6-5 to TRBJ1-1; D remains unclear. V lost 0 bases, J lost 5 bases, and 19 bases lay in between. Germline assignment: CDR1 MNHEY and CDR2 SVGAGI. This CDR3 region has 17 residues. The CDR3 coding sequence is TGTGCCAGCAGTTACTCGACGGGTGCCGGCAGAAGGACTGAAGCTTTCTTT. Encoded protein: CASSYSTGAGRRTEAFF.

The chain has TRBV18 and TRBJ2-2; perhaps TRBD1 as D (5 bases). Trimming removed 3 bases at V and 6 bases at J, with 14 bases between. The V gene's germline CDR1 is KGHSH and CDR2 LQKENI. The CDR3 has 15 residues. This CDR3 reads CASSPQGTASGELFF. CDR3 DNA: TGTGCCAGCTCACCTCAGGGTACCGCTTCCGGGGAGCTGTTTTTT.

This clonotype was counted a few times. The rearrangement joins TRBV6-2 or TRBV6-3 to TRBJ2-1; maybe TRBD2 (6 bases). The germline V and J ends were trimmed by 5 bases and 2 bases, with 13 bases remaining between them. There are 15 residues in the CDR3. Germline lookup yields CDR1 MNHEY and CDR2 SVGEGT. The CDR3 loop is CASSLAGSAYNEQFF. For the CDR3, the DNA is TGTGCCAGCAGTCTGGCGGGATCGGCCTACAATGAGCAGTTCTTC.

CDR3 protein: CSARGSAGFFGYTF. CDR3 DNA sequence: TGCAGTGCTAGAGGCTCGGCGGGTTTTTTTGGCTACACCTTC. This chain connects TRBV20-1 to TRBJ1-2; D is ambiguous. CDR1 is DFQATT and CDR2 is SNEGSKA in the germline V gene (reference sequence). Trimming took off 1 base at V and 7 bases at J, with 16 bases between the two ends. The CDR3 runs to 14 residues.

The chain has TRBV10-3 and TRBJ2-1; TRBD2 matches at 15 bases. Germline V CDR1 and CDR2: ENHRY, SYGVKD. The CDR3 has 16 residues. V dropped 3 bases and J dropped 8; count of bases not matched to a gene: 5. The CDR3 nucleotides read TGTGCCATCAGTGACGGACTAGCGGGGGGGTTCTATGAGCAGTTCTTC. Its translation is CAISDGLAGGFYEQFF.

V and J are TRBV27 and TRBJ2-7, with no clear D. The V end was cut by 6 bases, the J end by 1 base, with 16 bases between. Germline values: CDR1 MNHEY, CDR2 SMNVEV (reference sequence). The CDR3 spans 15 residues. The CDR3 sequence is CASSPTPRSSYEQYF. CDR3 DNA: TGTGCCAGCAGCCCTACCCCCAGGTCATCCTACGAGCAGTACTTC.

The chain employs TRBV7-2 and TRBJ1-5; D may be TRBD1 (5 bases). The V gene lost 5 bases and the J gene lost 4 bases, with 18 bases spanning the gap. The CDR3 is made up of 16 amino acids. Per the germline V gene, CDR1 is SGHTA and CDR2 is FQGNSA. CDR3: CASSLGSSAGNQPQHF. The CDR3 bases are TGTGCCAGCAGCCTAGGAAGCTCGGCAGGGAATCAGCCCCAGCATTTT.

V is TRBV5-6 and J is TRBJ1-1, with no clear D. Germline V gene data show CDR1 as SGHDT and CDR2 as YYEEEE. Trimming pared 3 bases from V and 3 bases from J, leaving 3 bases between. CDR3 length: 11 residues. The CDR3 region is CASSSYTEAFF. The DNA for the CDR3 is TGTGCCAGCAGCTCTTACACTGAAGCTTTCTTT. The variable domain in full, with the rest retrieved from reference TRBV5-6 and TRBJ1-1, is DAGVTQSPTHLIKTRGQQVTLRCSPKSGHDTVSWYQQALGQGPQFIFQYYEEEERQRGNFPDRFSGHQFPNYSSELNVNALLLGDSALYLCASSSYTEAFFGQGTRLTVV.

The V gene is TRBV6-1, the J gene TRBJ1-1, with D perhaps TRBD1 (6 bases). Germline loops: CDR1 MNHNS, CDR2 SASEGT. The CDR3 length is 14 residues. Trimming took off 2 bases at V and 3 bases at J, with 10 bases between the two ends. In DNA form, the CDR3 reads TGTGCCAGCAGTGAATGGGGGCGCGACACTGAAGCTTTCTTT. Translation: CASSEWGRDTEAFF.

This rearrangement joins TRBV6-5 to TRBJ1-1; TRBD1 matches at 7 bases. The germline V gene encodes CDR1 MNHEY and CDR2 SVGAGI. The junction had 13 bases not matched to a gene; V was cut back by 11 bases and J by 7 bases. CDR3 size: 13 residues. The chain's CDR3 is CAVRDSGLSEAFF. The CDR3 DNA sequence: TGTGCCGTTCGGGACAGCGGGTTGAGTGAAGCTTTCTTT.